The clone carrying this TCR beta chain occurred many times. Its target is not known. The time point is: patch test 1, 2 weeks after DPC sensitization. The treatment: therapeutic diphenylcyclopropenone sensitization with weekly scalp DPC. This sample was included in a study of human T cells and chemical hapten exposure. Background on the study: DPC at 2% was the sensitizing agent, placed on approximately 2 cm by approximately 2 cm of upper inner arm skin. The patch tests put 0.01% DPC on the skin of the upper back and were read 6 days later. Findings of the study overall: Sensitizing to DPC left TCRs with a frequency above 1 in 1000 unaltered.

TCRdb fed the RACE reads into MiXCR, producing one record per CDR3 protein. The table has a few hundred thousand distinct CDR3 sequences, 4.8% seen once. The sample here was whole blood, taken in connection with sensitization to the hapten diphenylcyclopropenone (DPC). This TCR came from a woman aged 45-59 years with alopecia areata. Some clones in this sample may be carry-over from other donors' samples.

The CDR3 sequence: CASSSRAEQYF. The CDR3 DNA is TGTGCCAGCAGTTCCCGGGCCGAGCAGTACTTC. V gene TRBV12-3 or TRBV12-4 combines with J gene TRBJ2-7; D not certain. V was pared by 4 bases and J by 6 bases, with 7 bases between. The CDR3 is 11 amino acids.